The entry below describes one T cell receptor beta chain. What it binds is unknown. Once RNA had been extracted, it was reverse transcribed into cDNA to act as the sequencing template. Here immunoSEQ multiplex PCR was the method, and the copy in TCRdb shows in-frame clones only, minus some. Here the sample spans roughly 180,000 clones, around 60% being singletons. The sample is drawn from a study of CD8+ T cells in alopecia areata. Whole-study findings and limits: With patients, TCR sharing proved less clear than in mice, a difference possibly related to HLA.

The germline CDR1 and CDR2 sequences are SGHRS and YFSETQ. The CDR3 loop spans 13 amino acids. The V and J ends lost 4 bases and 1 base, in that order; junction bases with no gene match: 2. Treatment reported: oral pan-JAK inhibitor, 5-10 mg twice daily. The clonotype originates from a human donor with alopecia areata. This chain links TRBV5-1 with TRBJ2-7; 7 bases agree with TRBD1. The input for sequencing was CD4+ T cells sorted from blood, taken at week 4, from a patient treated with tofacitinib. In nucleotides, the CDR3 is TGCGCCAGCAGCGACAGGGTTTCCTACGAGCAGTACTTC. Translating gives CASSDRVSYEQYF.